Reported below is one T cell receptor beta chain. What it binds is not known. CDR3 length: 14 residues. In germline, CDR1 is LNHDA, CDR2 SQIVND (reference sequence). V gave up 4 bases and J gave up 2 bases, with 6 bases separating them. The data are from a study of T cell responses to AZD1222 COVID-19 vaccine. Study observations and caveats: Sampled repertoires all dated from after the peak T cell response. Across spike, vaccine-associated CD4 TCRs were found, dominant at 160-218 and 743-854. Nearly half of the spike-specific TCRs reportedly recognize variant regions that carry no mutations.

Clones were read by immunoSEQ multiplex PCR, and TCRdb kept only the in-frame ones, dropping some. The sample has 110,000 or so clones; around nine tenths are singletons. The receptor was isolated from an adult in good health. Sequences were derived from peripheral blood, sampled on day 0 of AZD1222 vaccination. The rearrangement joins TRBV19 to TRBJ1-6; perhaps TRBD1 as D (5 bases). In DNA form, the CDR3 reads TGTGCCAGTAGTAAAGGGGCCTATAATTCACCCCTCCACTTT. Protein product: CASSKGAYNSPLHF.